The 14 T cell receptor beta chains listed next were all sequenced from one sample in a study of CD8 T cells in cerebrospinal fluid in Alzheimer's disease. TCRdb reanalyzed the 10x single-cell sequencing reads, giving one entry per CDR3 protein sequence and no DNA. Recorded here are about 1,000 distinct CDR3 sequences; the top ten clones represent 7.5% to 9.5%. The sample consisted of cerebrospinal fluid. Receptor source: a human donor in good health.

This clonotype is labeled medium-sized based on frequency. The gene calls are TRBV5-6 and TRBJ2-1. In germline, CDR1 is SGHDT, CDR2 YYEEEE. The length of the CDR3 is 16 residues. The CDR3 spells CASSLSPRSSYNEQFF. The full variable domain, completed using reference TRBV5-6 and TRBJ2-1, is DAGVTQSPTHLIKTRGQQVTLRCSPKSGHDTVSWYQQALGQGPQFIFQYYEEEERQRGNFPDRFSGHQFPNYSSELNVNALLLGDSALYLCASSLSPRSSYNEQFFGPGTRLTVL.

V usage is TRBV6-6 and J usage is TRBJ1-5. The CDR3 sequence is 14 residues long. Germline values: CDR1 MNHNY, CDR2 SVGAGI (reference sequence). This CDR3 reads CASSLEVYNQPQHF.

Considering frequency, this clonotype is large. V usage is TRBV20-1 and J usage is TRBJ2-7; the TRBD1 assignment by TCRdb is unverifiable without DNA. Germline assignment: CDR1 DFQATT and CDR2 SNEGSKA (reference sequence). CDR3 length: 12 residues. CDR3 region: CSVTKGAGEQYF.

This clonotype is called large based on its frequency. The CDR3 protein is CASSDVWGVAALLGGNEQFF. The chain uses TRBV6-1 and TRBJ2-1; TCRdb's D call, TRBD2, is unchecked because there is no DNA. The CDR3 totals 20 residues. Germline V CDR1 and CDR2: MNHNS, SASEGT.

According to its frequency, this clonotype is large. The chain combines TRBV4-1 with TRBJ1-1. The CDR3 sequence is 15 residues long. From germline, CDR1 is MGHRA and CDR2 YSYEKL. CDR3 protein: CASSQEESRRQGAFF.

This clonotype is medium-sized by frequency. The chain is built from TRBV7-9 and TRBJ2-7; TCRdb reports TRBD1, a call that lacks DNA to check it against. The CDR3 covers 14 residues. Germline CDR1 SEHNR, CDR2 FQNEAQ (reference sequence). The CDR3 reads CASSGDRRLREQYF.

Its frequency marks this clonotype as large. J is TRBJ2-3 and V is TRBV29-1; as DNA is missing, the TRBD2 call by TCRdb cannot be tested. The CDR3 is made up of 14 amino acids. Germline lookup yields CDR1 SQVTM and CDR2 ANQGSEA. The CDR3: CSASAGESTDTQYF.

This clonotype registers medium-sized by frequency. The CDR3 reads CASSPGEGSRDEQYF. The chain uses TRBV4-1 and TRBJ2-7; TCRdb calls TRBD1, which cannot be checked without DNA. This CDR3 is built from 15 residues. Germline CDR1 MGHRA, CDR2 YSYEKL.

This clonotype is labeled large (0.1 to 1%) based on frequency. The chain joins TRBV20-1 to TRBJ2-7. The CDR3 has 13 amino acids. CDR1 is DFQATT and CDR2 is SNEGSKA in the germline V gene (reference sequence). The CDR3 spells CSARADGPYEQYF.

This clonotype is identified as large from frequency. The rearrangement links TRBV7-2 to TRBJ1-5; TCRdb outputs TRBD1, but without DNA this stays unchecked. The CDR3 is 14 residues long. CDR1 SGHTA and CDR2 FQGNSA come from the germline V gene. The chain's CDR3 is CASSRDRVNQPQHF.

By frequency, this clonotype is medium-sized. CDR3 residues: CASSLEGLRVAETQYF. The rearrangement links TRBV7-9 to TRBJ2-5. This CDR3 has 16 residues. Germline V gene data show CDR1 as SEHNR and CDR2 as FQNEAQ (reference sequence).

This clonotype is deemed medium-sized by its frequency. V and J are TRBV9 and TRBJ1-1; absent DNA, TCRdb's TRBD1 call cannot be checked. This CDR3 region has 13 residues. Germline V gene data show CDR1 as SGDLS and CDR2 as YYNGEE. The chain's CDR3 is CASSVGDSTEAFF.

Its frequency marks this clonotype as large. The chain recombines TRBV6-5 with TRBJ2-7; TCRdb proposes TRBD2, but this gene call is untestable without DNA. In germline, CDR1 is MNHEY, CDR2 SVGAGI. The CDR3 consists of 14 residues. Here the CDR3 reads CASSPLASSYEQYF.

This clonotype is medium-sized (0.01 to 0.1%) by frequency. This chain connects TRBV5-6 to TRBJ1-5. The CDR3 sequence is 14 residues long. Per the germline V gene, CDR1 is SGHDT and CDR2 is YYEEEE. The CDR3 sequence is CASSLTGNDQPQHF.